This T cell receptor beta chain was sequenced in a study of T cells in Graves' hyperthyroidism and ophthalmopathy. The CDR3 covers 15 residues. Per germline, CDR1 MNHNS and CDR2 SASEGT. V was trimmed by 1 base and J by 1 base, leaving 8 bases between them. In this sample, this clonotype turned up many times. TCR beta CDR3 region amplification was performed from RNA transcripts. When the TCR CDR3 underwent first-round RT-PCR, the HTBI primer set was used. TCRdb redid the calling of the multiplex PCR reads with MiXCR, one entry per CDR3 protein. The repertoire includes 280,000 or so distinct CDR3 sequences, about 15% of them detected once, and 30% sits in the top ten.

This clonotype was obtained from a woman between 50 and 59 years old with Graves' hyperthyroidism that later progressed to Graves' ophthalmopathy. Source material: blood. The rearrangement uses TRBV6-1 and TRBJ1-3; a weak D match, TRBD1 (5 bases). CDR3 protein: CASSEVGGSGNTIYF. CDR3 coding DNA: TGTGCCAGCAGTGAAGTGGGGGGGTCTGGAAACACCATATATTTT.